A single sample is the source of the 28 T cell receptor beta chains below, sequenced in a study of blood T cell repertoires in COVID-19 (dated by TCRdb to between 2020 and 2021). Library creation used the immunoSEQ multiplex PCR assay. In TCRdb, the immuneACCESS table is reduced to in-frame sequences with V and J assigned. These tables do not hold every clone; where another copy was compared, an unresolved V gene accounts for under half, and the others remain unexplained. The sample table lists approximately 220,000 clones, approximately 78% of them with a count of one. Roughly a tenth of the sample lies in the top ten. The sample consisted of peripheral blood. The receptors were gathered from a woman older than 75 with acute or convalescent COVID-19.

J is TRBJ1-5 and V is TRBV15; the D is unclear. Germline loops: CDR1 LNHNV, CDR2 YYDKDF (reference sequence). The CDR3 has 15 residues. V lost 0 bases, J lost 4 bases, and 10 bases lay in between. This CDR3 reads CATSREGFSNQPQHF. CDR3 nucleotide sequence: TGTGCCACCAGCAGAGAGGGCTTCTCTAATCAGCCCCAGCATTTT.

The chain is built from TRBV7-9 and TRBJ2-1; 13 bases align to TRBD2. This CDR3 spans 17 amino acids. The germline gives CDR1 SEHNR, CDR2 FQNEAQ (reference sequence). J gave up 0 bases and V 5 bases, and 4 bases lay outside the gene matches. The CDR3 region is CASSKLAGGSSYNEQFF. CDR3 DNA: TGTGCCAGCAGCAAACTAGCGGGGGGGAGCTCCTACAATGAGCAGTTCTTC.

As for this clone: This same CDR3 is encoded by further DNA sequences in the sample. The gene calls are TRBV19 and TRBJ1-1; tentative D call: TRBD1 (6 bases). The CDR3 contains 13 residues. Germline assignment: CDR1 LNHDA and CDR2 SQIVND (reference sequence). Deletions cut 1 base from V and 5 bases from J, with 8 bases between. CDR3 sequence reads: CASSIGRGTEAFF. Here the CDR3 DNA reads TGTGCCAGTAGTATAGGTAGGGGGACTGAAGCTTTCTTT.

The rearrangement links TRBV28 to TRBJ2-7, with D possibly being TRBD2 (6 bases). CDR1 MDHEN and CDR2 SYDVKM come from the germline V gene. Trimming took off 5 bases at V and 6 bases at J, with 17 bases between the two ends. CDR3 length: 14 amino acids. CDR3 sequence reads: CASSPLGSWGEQYF. The DNA of the CDR3 is TGTGCCAGCAGTCCACTCGGGAGCTGGGGCGAGCAGTACTTC.

The V gene is TRBV7-2, the J gene TRBJ1-2; no firm D call. This CDR3 region has 15 residues. Trimming took 2 bases from V and 0 from J, leaving 10 bases between them. The germline gives CDR1 SGHTA, CDR2 FQGNSA. The CDR3 sequence is CASSLRRQANYGYTF. CDR3 DNA: TGTGCCAGCAGCTTACGACGCCAGGCTAACTATGGCTACACCTTC.

The chain's CDR3 is CASSLTPQARYNEQFF. DNA of the CDR3: TGCGCCAGCAGCCTGACCCCCCAGGCCAGATACAATGAGCAGTTCTTC. This rearrangement joins TRBV4-1 to TRBJ2-1; D remains unclear. The V end was cut by 4 bases, the J end by 4 bases, with 17 bases between. Germline CDR1 is MGHRA and CDR2 is YSYEKL. CDR3 length equals 16 residues.

This clone was counted a single time. This chain uses TRBV19 with TRBJ2-2; 7 bases are shared with TRBD1. The CDR3 is 17 amino acids. Per the germline V gene, CDR1 is LNHDA and CDR2 is SQIVND (reference sequence). Germline trimming cut 4 bases from V and 6 bases from J; bases unmatched to any gene: 14. The CDR3 loop is CASSTRQGGISAGELFF. CDR3 coding DNA: TGTGCCAGTAGTACCCGACAGGGTGGGATAAGCGCCGGGGAGCTGTTTTTT. Full variable domain (outside the CDR3, taken from reference TRBV19 and TRBJ2-2): DGGITQSPKYLFRKEGQNVTLSCEQNLNHDAMYWYRQDPGQGLRLIYYSQIVNDFQKGDIAEGYSVSREKKESFPLTVTSAQKNPTAFYLCASSTRQGGISAGELFFGEGSRLTVL.

The J gene is TRBJ1-3, the V gene TRBV6-6; maybe TRBD1 (5 bases). This CDR3 is built from 16 residues. Germline CDR1 is MNHNY and CDR2 is SVGAGI (reference sequence). The V gene lost 0 bases and the J gene lost 7 bases, with 16 bases spanning the gap. For the CDR3, the DNA is TGTGCCAGCAGTTACTCGGCGGGGGTCCGAGACAACACCATATATTTT. Protein sequence: CASSYSAGVRDNTIYF.

The chain uses TRBV28 and TRBJ1-2; D perhaps matches TRBD1 (5 bases). Germline V gene data show CDR1 as MDHEN and CDR2 as SYDVKM. V shed 8 bases and J shed 10 bases, with 20 bases lying between them. This CDR3 contains 13 residues. CDR3 sequence: CASQGLISLLYTF. In nucleotides, the CDR3 is TGTGCCAGCCAGGGCCTCATCTCCCTTCTCTACACCTTC.

The DNA for the CDR3 is TGTGCCAGTAGTATTGGTCCCAGGGCCCTCAGCAATCAGCCCCAGCATTTT. Protein sequence: CASSIGPRALSNQPQHF. The J gene is TRBJ1-5, the V gene TRBV19; D may be TRBD1 (5 bases). This CDR3 is built from 17 residues. The V and J ends lost 3 bases and 1 base respectively, with 16 bases between them. In germline, CDR1 is LNHDA, CDR2 SQIVND (reference sequence).

This clone was seen repeatedly, ten times or more. The chain couples TRBV28 to TRBJ2-7, with 8 nucleotides matching TRBD1. Losses at the gene ends were 7 bases for V and 2 bases for J; bases not matched to a gene: 10. Germline CDR1 and CDR2: MDHEN and SYDVKM. The CDR3 totals 15 residues. The chain's CDR3 is CASTLGETGAYEQYF. The CDR3 DNA reads TGTGCCAGCACCTTGGGTGAGACAGGGGCCTACGAGCAGTACTTC.

The chain links TRBV6-2 or TRBV6-3 to TRBJ2-5; TRBD1 might be the D (5 bases). The V gene's germline CDR1 is MNHEY and CDR2 SVGEGT. The CDR3 sequence is 14 residues long. Between the trimmed V and J ends, which lost 4 bases and 1 base, there was a span of 10 bases. In DNA form, the CDR3 reads TGTGCCAGCAGTTGGGGCAGGTTCCAAGAGACCCAGTACTTC. It translates to CASSWGRFQETQYF.

The chain couples TRBV6-5 to TRBJ2-1; unclear D gene. Trimming took 4 bases from V and 0 from J, leaving 10 bases between them. The CDR3 loop spans 15 amino acids. Germline V gene lookup returns CDR1 MNHEY and CDR2 SVGAGI. The CDR3 DNA reads TGTGCCAGCAGTTTTCTAGGTCCCTCCTACAATGAGCAGTTCTTC. As protein: CASSFLGPSYNEQFF.

This rearrangement joins TRBV11-3 to TRBJ2-1; the match to TRBD2 covers 11 bases. This CDR3 comprises 17 residues. V gave up 5 bases and J gave up 7 bases; unmatched junction bases: 13. The germline gives CDR1 SGHNT, CDR2 YENEEA. The CDR3 region has the DNA TGTGCCAGCAGCCCCCGACTAGCGGGAAGGACGGAAAATGAGCAGTTCTTC. Translated, it gives CASSPRLAGRTENEQFF.

The rearrangement uses TRBV19 and TRBJ1-5; TRBD1 agrees at 7 bases. CDR3 size: 15 residues. J was trimmed by 2 bases and V by 5 bases; bases with no gene match: 6. CDR1 LNHDA and CDR2 SQIVND come from the germline V gene (reference sequence). CDR3 protein: CASSYGQGGNQPQHF. DNA for the CDR3: TGTGCCAGTAGTTATGGGCAGGGGGGCAATCAGCCCCAGCATTTT.

A single count supports this clone. J is TRBJ2-3 and V is TRBV6-4; TRBD2 agrees at 11 bases. Germline V CDR1 and CDR2: MRHNA, SNTAGT. The CDR3 sequence is 16 residues long. V lost 5 bases, J lost 3 bases, and 7 bases stayed unmatched. The CDR3 loop is CASSREASGRTDTQYF. DNA of the CDR3: TGTGCCAGCAGTCGGGAGGCTAGCGGGAGGACAGATACGCAGTATTTT.

The CDR3 protein is CASSLGQGAYYEQYF. The DNA for the CDR3 is TGTGCCAGCAGCCTTGGACAGGGGGCTTATTACGAGCAGTACTTC. The V and J genes are TRBV7-2 and TRBJ2-7; 11 bases map to TRBD1. V dropped 5 bases and J dropped 4; count of bases not matched to a gene: 7. Per the germline V gene, CDR1 is SGHTA and CDR2 is FQGNSA. This CDR3 region has 15 residues.

The rearrangement joins TRBV2 to TRBJ1-1; TRBD1 aligns across 7 bases. The germline V gene encodes CDR1 SNHLY and CDR2 FYNNEI. The V and J ends lost 7 bases and 4 bases, in that order; junction bases with no gene match: 6. CDR3 length: 13 residues. CDR3 in amino acids: CASNTGVPTEAFF. DNA of the CDR3: TGTGCCAGCAACACAGGGGTCCCCACTGAAGCTTTCTTT.

The chain carries TRBV5-4 and TRBJ2-2; 8 bases agree with TRBD1. V gave up 5 bases and J gave up 1 base; unmatched junction bases: 7. The CDR3 contains 16 residues. The germline V gene encodes CDR1 SGHNT and CDR2 YYREEE (reference sequence). DNA of the CDR3: TGTGCCAGCAGTTCAGGCGGACAGGGGAACACCGGGGAGCTGTTTTTT. Protein: CASSSGGQGNTGELFF. Supplemented by reference TRBV5-4 and TRBJ2-2, the full variable domain reads ETGVTQSPTHLIKTRGQQVTLRCSSQSGHNTVSWYQQALGQGPQFIFQYYREEENGRGNFPPRFSGLQFPNYSSELNVNALELDDSALYLCASSSGGQGNTGELFFGEGSRLTVL.

This chain links TRBV3-1 (or the pseudogene TRBV3-2) with TRBJ1-5; D is undetermined. This CDR3 contains 16 residues. Deletions cut 1 base from V and 6 bases from J, with 16 bases between. The germline V gene encodes CDR1 LGHDT and CDR2 YNNKEL (reference sequence). The CDR3 reads CASSQGFTGVGQPQHF. For the CDR3, the DNA is TGTGCCAGCAGCCAAGGGTTCACCGGGGTGGGTCAGCCCCAGCATTTT.

The CDR3 sequence is CASSISSGRRETQYF. In DNA form, the CDR3 reads TGTGCCAGTAGTATCTCTAGCGGGAGAAGAGAGACCCAGTACTTC. The chain joins TRBV19 to TRBJ2-5, with 10 bases that match TRBD2. V shed 3 bases and J 4 bases; nucleotides not matched to a gene: 5. This CDR3 region has 15 residues. Per the germline V gene, CDR1 is LNHDA and CDR2 is SQIVND (reference sequence).

This chain joins TRBV6-2 or TRBV6-3 and TRBJ2-5; no clear D gene. The CDR3 consists of 12 residues. Germline CDR1 reads MNHEY; CDR2 reads SVGEGT. V was trimmed by 2 bases and J by 5 bases, leaving 6 bases between them. Here the CDR3 reads CASSYPGETQYF. CDR3 in DNA: TGTGCCAGCAGTTACCCCGGGGAGACCCAGTACTTC.

A single count supports this clone. V gene TRBV20-1 combines with J gene TRBJ2-1; D is undetermined. The CDR3 contains 11 residues. V was cut by 7 bases and J by 6 bases, with 10 bases left in between. Germline V gene lookup returns CDR1 DFQATT and CDR2 SNEGSKA (reference sequence). In DNA form, the CDR3 reads TGCAGTGGCGGTACTACCAATGAGCAGTTCTTC. It specifies CSGGTTNEQFF.

The V gene is TRBV3-1 (or the pseudogene TRBV3-2), the J gene TRBJ2-7; 8 bases line up with TRBD1. The germline gives CDR1 LGHDT, CDR2 YNNKEL (reference sequence). This CDR3 has 14 residues. V dropped 4 bases and J dropped 4; count of bases not matched to a gene: 6. The CDR3 loop is CASSPGQGRYEQYF. CDR3 nucleotide sequence: TGTGCCAGCAGCCCCGGACAGGGTCGGTACGAGCAGTACTTC.

CDR3 nucleotides: TGTGCCAGCAGACCCTCGGACAGGAGCTCCTACGAGCAGTACTTC. It yields the protein CASRPSDRSSYEQYF. The chain uses TRBV6-5 and TRBJ2-7; 7 nucleotides line up with TRBD1. The ends lost 6 bases at V and 0 bases at J; junction bases unmatched: 8. The CDR3 has 15 residues. Germline values: CDR1 MNHEY, CDR2 SVGAGI.

V usage is TRBV6-5 and J usage is TRBJ1-1, with TRBD1 matching 8 bases. V was pared by 2 bases and J by 4 bases, with 6 bases of the junction left unmatched. CDR3 length: 15 residues. Germline V lookup: CDR1 MNHEY, CDR2 SVGAGI. CDR3 in amino acids: CASSYGDRMSTEAFF. The DNA of the CDR3 is TGTGCCAGCAGTTACGGGGACAGGATGAGCACTGAAGCTTTCTTT.

The chain recombines TRBV7-9 with TRBJ2-3; 7 positions match TRBD2. The CDR3 covers 16 residues. Germline-derived CDR1 and CDR2 are SEHNR and FQNEAQ (reference sequence). J lost 1 base, V lost 5 bases, and 9 bases had no gene match. The CDR3 protein is CASSPPRGSGTDTQYF. CDR3 sequence (DNA): TGTGCCAGCAGCCCACCGCGGGGGTCAGGCACAGATACGCAGTATTTT.

The chain combines TRBV6-5 with TRBJ1-3, with 8 nucleotides matching TRBD1. This CDR3 is built from 15 residues. The ends lost 4 bases at V and 3 bases at J; junction bases unmatched: 5. Per germline, CDR1 MNHEY and CDR2 SVGAGI. CDR3: CASSSLDRGGNTIYF. The CDR3 region has the DNA TGTGCCAGCAGTTCCCTCGACAGGGGTGGAAACACCATATATTTT.